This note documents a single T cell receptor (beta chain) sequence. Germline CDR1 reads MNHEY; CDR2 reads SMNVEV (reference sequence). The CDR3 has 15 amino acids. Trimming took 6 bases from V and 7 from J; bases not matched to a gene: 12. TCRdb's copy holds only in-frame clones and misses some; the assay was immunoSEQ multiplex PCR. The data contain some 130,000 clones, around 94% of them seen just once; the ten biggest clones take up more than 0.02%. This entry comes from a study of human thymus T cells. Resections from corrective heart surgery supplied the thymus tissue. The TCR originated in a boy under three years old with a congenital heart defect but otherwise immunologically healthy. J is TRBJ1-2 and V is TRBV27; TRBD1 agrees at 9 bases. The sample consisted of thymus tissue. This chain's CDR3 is CASRTLQGALIGYTF. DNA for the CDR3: TGTGCCAGCAGAACATTACAGGGGGCGCTTATTGGCTACACCTTC.